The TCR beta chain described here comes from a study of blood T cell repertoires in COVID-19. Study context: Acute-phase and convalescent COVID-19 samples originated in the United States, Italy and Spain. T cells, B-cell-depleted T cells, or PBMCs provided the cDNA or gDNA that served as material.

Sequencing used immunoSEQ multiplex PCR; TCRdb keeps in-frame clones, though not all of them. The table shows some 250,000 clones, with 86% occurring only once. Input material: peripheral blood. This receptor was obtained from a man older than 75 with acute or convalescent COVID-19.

The CDR3 DNA sequence: TGCGCCAGCAGCTTGGGACAGACCACAGATACGCAGTATTTT. Its translation: CASSLGQTTDTQYF. The chain recombines TRBV5-1 with TRBJ2-3; tentatively, D is TRBD1 (5 bases). The germline gives CDR1 SGHRS, CDR2 YFSETQ. V was pared by 0 bases and J by 2 bases, with 7 bases between. CDR3 length: 14 residues.